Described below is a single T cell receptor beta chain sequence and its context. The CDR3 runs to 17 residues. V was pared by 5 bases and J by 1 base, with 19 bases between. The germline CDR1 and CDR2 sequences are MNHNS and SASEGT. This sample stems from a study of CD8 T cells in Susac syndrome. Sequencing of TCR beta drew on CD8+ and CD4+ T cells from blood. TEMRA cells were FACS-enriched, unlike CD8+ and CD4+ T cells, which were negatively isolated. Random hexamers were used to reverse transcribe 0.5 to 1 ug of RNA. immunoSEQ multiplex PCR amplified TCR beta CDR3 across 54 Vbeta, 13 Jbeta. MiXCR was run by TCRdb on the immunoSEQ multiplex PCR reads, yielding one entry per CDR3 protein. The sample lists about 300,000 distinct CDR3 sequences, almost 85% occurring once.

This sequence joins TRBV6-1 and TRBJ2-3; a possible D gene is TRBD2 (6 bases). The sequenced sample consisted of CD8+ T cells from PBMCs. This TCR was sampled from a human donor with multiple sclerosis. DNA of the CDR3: TGTGCCAGCAGTCCTAACCCCGGGACTCCCCGCACAGATACGCAGTATTTT. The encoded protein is CASSPNPGTPRTDTQYF.